The present entry profiles one TCR beta chain with its context. What it recognizes is unknown. The sample comes from a study of cytomegalovirus exposure and HLA in healthy donors. Whole-study results and caveats: Among TCR beta chains, those listed as cytomegalovirus-associated numbered under 200.

Some clones are missing from TCRdb's copy, which holds only in-frame ones; the method was immunoSEQ multiplex PCR. Altogether 100,000 to 150,000 clones are present, just under 95% being singletons, with the ten largest covering over 1%. This TCR derives from a young woman in good health and CMV-seronegative. Sample: PBMCs.

The DNA for the CDR3 is TGTGCCTGGAGTCCCCTACGTTCCTACAATGAGCAGTTCTTC. Protein sequence: CAWSPLRSYNEQFF. The V and J genes are TRBV30 and TRBJ2-1, with D uncertain. CDR1 and CDR2 (germline): GTSNPN, SVGIG (reference sequence). V was clipped by 2 bases and J by 1 base, with 9 bases between them. CDR3 length: 14 amino acids. Using reference TRBV30 and TRBJ2-1 for the parts outside the CDR3, the full variable domain is SQTIHQWPATLVQPVGSPLSLECTVEGTSNPNLYWYRQAAGRGLQLLFYSVGIGQISSEVPQNLSASRPQDRQFILSSKKLLLSDSGFYLCAWSPLRSYNEQFFGPGTRLTVL.